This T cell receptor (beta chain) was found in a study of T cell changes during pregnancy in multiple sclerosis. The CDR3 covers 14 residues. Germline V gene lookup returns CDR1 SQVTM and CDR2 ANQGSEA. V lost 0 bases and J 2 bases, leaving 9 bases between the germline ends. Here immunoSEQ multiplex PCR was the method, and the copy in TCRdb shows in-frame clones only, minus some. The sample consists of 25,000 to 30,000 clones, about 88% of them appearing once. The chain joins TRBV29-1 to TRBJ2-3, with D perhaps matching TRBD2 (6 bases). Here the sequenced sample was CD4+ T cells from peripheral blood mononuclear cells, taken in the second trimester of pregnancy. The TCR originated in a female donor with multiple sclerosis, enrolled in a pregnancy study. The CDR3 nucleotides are TGCAGCGTTGAAGAGAAGGGACTCACAGATACGCAGTATTTT. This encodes CSVEEKGLTDTQYF.